Listed below are T cell receptor beta chains from one sample, sequenced in a study of beta chain features in type 1 diabetes. Method: immunoSEQ multiplex PCR; TCRdb's copy keeps in-frame clones and lacks some. The sample has about 470,000 clones, roughly 31% seen once. Sequencing was carried out using naive CD4+ T cells from blood. The receptors come from a man aged 18 to 30 in good health. Both conserved end residues are part of each CDR3. The order of the fields is V gene, J gene, CDR3 length, D gene, clone size, CDR3 protein, CDR3 DNA. The D gene is left open where the match is weak. A clone size is listed for some rows: how often the clone was seen (once, few, many), or a class if it is expanded.

v_call: TRBV29-1
j_call: TRBJ2-5
cdr3_length: 13
d_call: -
clone_size: -
cdr3_aa: CSTSPNLSETQYF
cdr3_nt: TGCAGCACTAGCCCCAATCTTTCAGAGACCCAGTACTTC

v_call: TRBV7-2
j_call: TRBJ2-5
cdr3_length: 13
d_call: -
clone_size: -
cdr3_aa: CASSAGTKETQYF
cdr3_nt: TGTGCCAGCAGCGCCGGGACAAAAGAGACCCAGTACTTC

v_call: TRBV5-1
j_call: TRBJ2-1
cdr3_length: 16
d_call: -
clone_size: once
cdr3_aa: CASSTDLSNSYNEQFF
cdr3_nt: TGCGCCAGCAGCACTGATCTAAGTAACTCCTACAATGAGCAGTTCTTC

v_call: TRBV2
j_call: TRBJ2-1
cdr3_length: 15
d_call: -
clone_size: -
cdr3_aa: CASTRDTASYNEQFF
cdr3_nt: TGTGCCAGCACTAGAGACACCGCCTCCTACAATGAGCAGTTCTTC

v_call: TRBV9
j_call: TRBJ2-2
cdr3_length: 15
d_call: -
clone_size: -
cdr3_aa: CASSARDWPPGELFF
cdr3_nt: TGTGCCAGCAGCGCCCGGGACTGGCCTCCCGGGGAGCTGTTTTTT

v_call: TRBV21-1
j_call: TRBJ2-3
cdr3_length: 18
d_call: -
clone_size: few
cdr3_aa: CASSKEASGLGHTDTQYF
cdr3_nt: TGTGCCAGCAGCAAAGAAGCTAGCGGATTGGGGCACACAGATACGCAGTATTTT

v_call: TRBV2
j_call: TRBJ1-4
cdr3_length: 13
d_call: TRBD1
clone_size: -
cdr3_aa: CASSYRGGEKLFF
cdr3_nt: TGTGCCAGCAGTTACAGGGGCGGTGAAAAACTGTTTTTT

v_call: TRBV29-1
j_call: TRBJ1-1
cdr3_length: 13
d_call: -
clone_size: few
cdr3_aa: CSVERIMNTEAFF
cdr3_nt: TGCAGCGTTGAACGGATCATGAACACTGAAGCTTTCTTT

v_call: TRBV11-2
j_call: TRBJ2-5
cdr3_length: 14
d_call: TRBD1
clone_size: few
cdr3_aa: CASRVIQGAETQYF
cdr3_nt: TGTGCCAGCAGGGTAATACAGGGGGCAGAGACCCAGTACTTC

v_call: TRBV5-4
j_call: TRBJ2-2
cdr3_length: 15
d_call: -
clone_size: -
cdr3_aa: CASSLVGVSTGELFF
cdr3_nt: TGTGCCAGCAGCTTAGTGGGAGTATCCACCGGGGAGCTGTTTTTT

v_call: TRBV29-1
j_call: TRBJ2-1
cdr3_length: 12
d_call: -
clone_size: -
cdr3_aa: CSARRRDNEQFF
cdr3_nt: TGCAGCGCCCGGAGGAGGGACAATGAGCAGTTCTTC

v_call: TRBV9
j_call: TRBJ2-5
cdr3_length: 13
d_call: -
clone_size: few
cdr3_aa: CASSGGVGETQYF
cdr3_nt: TGTGCCAGCAGCGGAGGGGTTGGAGAGACCCAGTACTTC

v_call: TRBV14
j_call: TRBJ2-1
cdr3_length: 13
d_call: -
clone_size: -
cdr3_aa: CASSQVRVGEQFF
cdr3_nt: TGTGCCAGCAGCCAAGTCAGGGTGGGTGAGCAGTTCTTC

v_call: TRBV7-9
j_call: TRBJ1-3
cdr3_length: 15
d_call: -
clone_size: -
cdr3_aa: CASSLPGRERNTIYF
cdr3_nt: TGTGCCAGCAGCCTGCCGGGCCGGGAGCGAAACACCATATATTTT

v_call: TRBV10-3
j_call: TRBJ1-2
cdr3_length: 12
d_call: -
clone_size: few
cdr3_aa: CAISDNEYGYTF
cdr3_nt: TGTGCCATCAGTGATAACGAGTATGGCTACACCTTC

v_call: TRBV27
j_call: TRBJ2-6
cdr3_length: 18
d_call: -
clone_size: -
cdr3_aa: CASSPRGVAVSGANVLTF
cdr3_nt: TGTGCCAGCAGTCCTCGAGGGGTAGCAGTCTCTGGGGCCAACGTCCTGACTTTC

v_call: TRBV15
j_call: TRBJ2-1
cdr3_length: 15
d_call: -
clone_size: -
cdr3_aa: CATSKEWGLYNEQFF
cdr3_nt: TGTGCCACCAGCAAAGAATGGGGACTGTACAATGAGCAGTTCTTC

v_call: TRBV5-1
j_call: TRBJ2-5
cdr3_length: 14
d_call: TRBD1
clone_size: -
cdr3_aa: CASSPRQGGETQYF
cdr3_nt: TGCGCCAGCAGCCCAAGACAGGGGGGAGAGACCCAGTACTTC

v_call: TRBV27
j_call: TRBJ1-2
cdr3_length: 14
d_call: -
clone_size: few
cdr3_aa: CASSSWGGRYGYTF
cdr3_nt: TGTGCCAGCAGTTCCTGGGGAGGGCGCTATGGCTACACCTTC

v_call: TRBV18
j_call: TRBJ2-7
cdr3_length: 16
d_call: -
clone_size: -
cdr3_aa: CASSPTTRDRSYEQYF
cdr3_nt: TGTGCCAGCTCACCAACCACGCGCGACAGGTCTTACGAGCAGTACTTC

v_call: TRBV5-1
j_call: TRBJ2-7
cdr3_length: 15
d_call: TRBD2
clone_size: -
cdr3_aa: CASSPAGKEAYEQYF
cdr3_nt: TGCGCCAGCAGTCCAGCGGGAAAAGAGGCCTACGAGCAGTACTTC

v_call: TRBV4-1
j_call: TRBJ1-2
cdr3_length: 15
d_call: -
clone_size: once
cdr3_aa: CASSQEIGVFYGYTF
cdr3_nt: TGCGCCAGCAGCCAAGAGATTGGGGTTTTCTATGGCTACACCTTC

v_call: TRBV2
j_call: TRBJ2-1
cdr3_length: 12
d_call: -
clone_size: -
cdr3_aa: CASSERGPGRFF
cdr3_nt: TGTGCCAGCAGTGAACGAGGCCCCGGGAGGTTCTTC

v_call: TRBV29-1
j_call: TRBJ2-3
cdr3_length: 12
d_call: -
clone_size: few
cdr3_aa: CSSSGGRDTQYF
cdr3_nt: TGCAGCTCCTCCGGGGGCCGGGATACGCAGTATTTT

v_call: TRBV11-3
j_call: TRBJ1-1
cdr3_length: 14
d_call: TRBD1
clone_size: -
cdr3_aa: CASSPGRDSSEAFF
cdr3_nt: TGTGCCAGCAGCCCCGGGCGGGACAGCTCCGAAGCTTTCTTT

v_call: TRBV28
j_call: TRBJ2-3
cdr3_length: 20
d_call: TRBD2
clone_size: -
cdr3_aa: CASSLSAWERLAGSTDTQYF
cdr3_nt: TGTGCCAGCAGTTTATCCGCCTGGGAGAGACTAGCGGGGAGCACAGATACGCAGTATTTT

v_call: TRBV29-1
j_call: TRBJ2-5
cdr3_length: 12
d_call: -
clone_size: -
cdr3_aa: CSVEEGAETQYF
cdr3_nt: TGCAGCGTTGAGGAGGGAGCAGAGACCCAGTACTTC

v_call: TRBV4-2
j_call: TRBJ2-1
cdr3_length: 16
d_call: TRBD2
clone_size: -
cdr3_aa: CASSQGGLAGDYEQFF
cdr3_nt: TGTGCCAGCAGCCAAGGGGGACTAGCGGGAGATTATGAGCAGTTCTTC

v_call: TRBV7-9
j_call: TRBJ1-1
cdr3_length: 15
d_call: -
clone_size: few
cdr3_aa: CASSLGPPGGAEAFF
cdr3_nt: TGTGCCAGCAGCTTAGGGCCCCCCGGAGGGGCTGAAGCTTTCTTT

v_call: TRBV28
j_call: TRBJ1-4
cdr3_length: 16
d_call: -
clone_size: few
cdr3_aa: CASSSGARATNEKLFF
cdr3_nt: TGTGCCAGCAGTTCTGGGGCCAGGGCAACTAATGAAAAACTGTTTTTT

v_call: TRBV18
j_call: TRBJ2-7
cdr3_length: 15
d_call: -
clone_size: -
cdr3_aa: CASSGDNGVTDEQYF
cdr3_nt: TGTGCCAGCTCAGGGGACAATGGAGTCACGGACGAGCAGTACTTC

v_call: TRBV6-1
j_call: TRBJ2-7
cdr3_length: 14
d_call: -
clone_size: -
cdr3_aa: CASSVPGLFLEQYF
cdr3_nt: TGTGCCAGCAGTGTACCGGGACTCTTCCTCGAGCAGTACTTC

v_call: TRBV29-1
j_call: TRBJ2-5
cdr3_length: 13
d_call: -
clone_size: -
cdr3_aa: CSVEGGGKETQYF
cdr3_nt: TGCAGCGTTGAGGGGGGCGGTAAAGAGACCCAGTACTTC

v_call: TRBV11-2
j_call: TRBJ2-1
cdr3_length: 14
d_call: -
clone_size: -
cdr3_aa: CASSLAGSGNEQFF
cdr3_nt: TGTGCCAGCAGCTTGGCGGGCTCGGGCAATGAGCAGTTCTTC

v_call: TRBV7-3
j_call: TRBJ2-5
cdr3_length: 13
d_call: TRBD2
clone_size: -
cdr3_aa: CASSFRGGETQYF
cdr3_nt: TGTGCCAGCAGCTTTCGGGGAGGGGAGACCCAGTACTTC

v_call: TRBV28
j_call: TRBJ2-7
cdr3_length: 13
d_call: -
clone_size: few
cdr3_aa: CASSFPGIYEQYF
cdr3_nt: TGTGCCAGCAGTTTCCCCGGGATCTACGAGCAGTACTTC

v_call: TRBV15
j_call: TRBJ2-3
cdr3_length: 15
d_call: TRBD1
clone_size: -
cdr3_aa: CATSTTGGGTDTQYF
cdr3_nt: TGTGCCACCAGCACCACAGGGGGCGGCACAGATACGCAGTATTTT

v_call: TRBV6-5
j_call: TRBJ1-2
cdr3_length: 15
d_call: -
clone_size: -
cdr3_aa: CASSYDGHPNYGYTF
cdr3_nt: TGTGCCAGCAGTTACGATGGACACCCGAACTATGGCTACACCTTC

v_call: TRBV5-1
j_call: TRBJ2-5
cdr3_length: 13
d_call: -
clone_size: -
cdr3_aa: CASSLQGFETQYF
cdr3_nt: TGCGCCAGCAGCTTACAGGGTTTTGAGACCCAGTACTTC

v_call: TRBV4-2
j_call: TRBJ2-5
cdr3_length: 17
d_call: TRBD2
clone_size: -
cdr3_aa: CASSQDWASGRKETQYF
cdr3_nt: TGTGCCAGCAGCCAAGATTGGGCTAGCGGGAGAAAAGAGACCCAGTACTTC

v_call: TRBV28
j_call: TRBJ2-7
cdr3_length: 13
d_call: -
clone_size: few
cdr3_aa: CASSLGTVYEQYF
cdr3_nt: TGTGCCAGCAGTCTCGGGACCGTCTACGAGCAGTACTTC

v_call: TRBV6-1
j_call: TRBJ1-5
cdr3_length: 14
d_call: -
clone_size: few
cdr3_aa: CASSEIWGGQPQHF
cdr3_nt: TGTGCCAGCAGTGAAATTTGGGGCGGTCAGCCCCAGCATTTT

v_call: TRBV10-3
j_call: TRBJ1-5
cdr3_length: 16
d_call: TRBD1
clone_size: few
cdr3_aa: CAISESMGQTNQPQHF
cdr3_nt: TGTGCCATCAGTGAGTCGATGGGACAGACGAACCAGCCCCAGCATTTT

v_call: TRBV2
j_call: TRBJ2-3
cdr3_length: 15
d_call: -
clone_size: few
cdr3_aa: CASSDVRDRTDTQYF
cdr3_nt: TGTGCCAGCAGTGATGTCAGGGACCGCACAGATACGCAGTATTTT

v_call: TRBV29-1
j_call: TRBJ1-1
cdr3_length: 13
d_call: TRBD1
clone_size: few
cdr3_aa: CSGGQGSGTEAFF
cdr3_nt: TGCAGCGGTGGACAGGGATCGGGAACTGAAGCTTTCTTT